This TCR beta chain was captured by sequencing in a study of Graves' ophthalmopathy and Graves' hyperthyroidism. CDR3 length equals 13 residues. Germline CDR1 and CDR2: SGHDT and YYEEEE. Deletions cut 10 bases from V and 2 bases from J, with 16 bases between. Exclusion covered patients with other autoimmune diseases or uncontrolled infections (as well as pregnancy or lactation). Using RNA transcripts, the TCR beta CDR3 regions were amplified. An initial RT-PCR round employing HTBI primers preceded a second-round multiplex PCR. TCRdb re-called the multiplex PCR reads with MiXCR, one entry per CDR3 protein. This table has hundreds of thousands of distinct CDR3 sequences, roughly two fifths appearing once.

Material for sequencing was peripheral blood. V usage is TRBV5-6 and J usage is TRBJ2-7; the D is unclear. This TCR came from an adult man with Graves' ophthalmopathy. The CDR3: CAWSPRGPYEQYF. CDR3 coding DNA: TGTGCCTGGAGTCCCAGAGGCCCCTACGAGCAGTACTTC.